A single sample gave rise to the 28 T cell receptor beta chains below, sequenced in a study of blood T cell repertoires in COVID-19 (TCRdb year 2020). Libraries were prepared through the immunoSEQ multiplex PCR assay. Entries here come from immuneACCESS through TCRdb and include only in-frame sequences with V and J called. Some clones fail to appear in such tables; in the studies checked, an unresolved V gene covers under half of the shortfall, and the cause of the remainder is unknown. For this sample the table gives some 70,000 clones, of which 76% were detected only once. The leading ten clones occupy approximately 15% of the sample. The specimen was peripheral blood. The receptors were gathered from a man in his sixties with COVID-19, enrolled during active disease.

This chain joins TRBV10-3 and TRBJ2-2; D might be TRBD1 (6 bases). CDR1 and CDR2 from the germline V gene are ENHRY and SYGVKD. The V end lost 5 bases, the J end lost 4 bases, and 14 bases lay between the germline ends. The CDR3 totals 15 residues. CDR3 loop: CAISQQGRGTGELFF. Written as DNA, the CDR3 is TGTGCCATCAGTCAACAGGGAAGGGGCACCGGGGAGCTGTTTTTT.

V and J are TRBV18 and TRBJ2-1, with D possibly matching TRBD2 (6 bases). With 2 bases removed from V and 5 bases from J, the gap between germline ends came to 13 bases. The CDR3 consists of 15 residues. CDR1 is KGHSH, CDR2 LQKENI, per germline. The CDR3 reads CASSPGRGSHNEQFF. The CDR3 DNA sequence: TGTGCCAGCTCACCAGGGCGGGGATCCCACAATGAGCAGTTCTTC. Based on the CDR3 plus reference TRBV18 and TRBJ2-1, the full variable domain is NAGVMQNPRHLVRRRGQEARLRCSPMKGHSHVYWYRQLPEEGLKFMVYLQKENIIDESGMPKERFSAEFPKEGPSILRIQQVVRGDSAAYFCASSPGRGSHNEQFFGPGTRLTVL.

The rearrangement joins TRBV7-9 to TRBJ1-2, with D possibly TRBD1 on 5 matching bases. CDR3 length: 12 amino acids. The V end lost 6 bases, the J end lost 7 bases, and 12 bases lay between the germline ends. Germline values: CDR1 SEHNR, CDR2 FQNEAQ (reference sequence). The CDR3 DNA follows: TGTGCCAGCAGTTCCCAGGGTACTGGCTACACCTTC. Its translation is CASSSQGTGYTF.

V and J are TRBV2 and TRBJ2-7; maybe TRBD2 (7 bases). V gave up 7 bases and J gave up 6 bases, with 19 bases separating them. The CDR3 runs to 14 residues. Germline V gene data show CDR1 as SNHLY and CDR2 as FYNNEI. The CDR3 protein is CASTVGGGAREQYF. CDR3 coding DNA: TGTGCCAGCACCGTAGGGGGGGGAGCTCGCGAGCAGTACTTC.

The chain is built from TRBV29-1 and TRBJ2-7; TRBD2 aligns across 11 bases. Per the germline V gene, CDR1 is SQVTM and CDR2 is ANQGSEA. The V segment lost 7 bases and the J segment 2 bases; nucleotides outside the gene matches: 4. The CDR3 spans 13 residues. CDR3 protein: CSALTSGTYEQYF. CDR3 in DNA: TGCAGCGCCTTGACTAGCGGGACCTACGAGCAGTACTTC.

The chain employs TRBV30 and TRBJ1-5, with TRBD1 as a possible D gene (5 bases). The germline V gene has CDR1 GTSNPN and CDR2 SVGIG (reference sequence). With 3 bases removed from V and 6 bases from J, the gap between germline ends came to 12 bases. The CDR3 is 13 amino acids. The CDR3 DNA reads TGTGCCTGGAGCTCAGGGCTTGGTCAGCCCCAGCATTTT. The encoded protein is CAWSSGLGQPQHF.

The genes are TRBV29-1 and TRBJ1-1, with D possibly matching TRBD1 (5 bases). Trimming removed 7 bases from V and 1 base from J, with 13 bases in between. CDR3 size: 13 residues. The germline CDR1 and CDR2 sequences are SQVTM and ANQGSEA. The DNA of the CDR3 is TGCAGCGCCCGATGGCAGGGGAACACTGAAGCTTTCTTT. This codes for CSARWQGNTEAFF. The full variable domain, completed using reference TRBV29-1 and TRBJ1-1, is SAVISQKPSRDICQRGTSLTIQCQVDSQVTMMFWYRQQPGQSLTLIATANQGSEATYESGFVIDKFPISRPNLTFSTLTVSNMSPEDSSIYLCSARWQGNTEAFFGQGTRLTVV.

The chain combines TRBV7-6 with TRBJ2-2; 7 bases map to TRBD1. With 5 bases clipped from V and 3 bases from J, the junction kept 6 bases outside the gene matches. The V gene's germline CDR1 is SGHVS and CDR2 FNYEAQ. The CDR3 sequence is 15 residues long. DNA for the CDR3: TGTGCCAGCAGCGCCCGGGACAGATACACCGGGGAGCTGTTTTTT. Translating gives CASSARDRYTGELFF. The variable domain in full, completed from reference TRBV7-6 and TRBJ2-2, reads GAGVSQSPRYKVTKRGQDVALRCDPISGHVSLYWYRQALGQGPEFLTYFNYEAQQDKSGLPNDRFSAERPEGSISTLTIQRTEQRDSAMYRCASSARDRYTGELFFGEGSRLTVL.

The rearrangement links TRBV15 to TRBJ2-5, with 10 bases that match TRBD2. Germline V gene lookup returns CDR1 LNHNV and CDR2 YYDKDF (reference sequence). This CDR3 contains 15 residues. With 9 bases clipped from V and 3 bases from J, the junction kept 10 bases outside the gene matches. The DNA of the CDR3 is TGTGCCACTAGCCCACGGCTAGCGGGGGAAGAGACCCAGTACTTC. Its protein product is CATSPRLAGEETQYF.

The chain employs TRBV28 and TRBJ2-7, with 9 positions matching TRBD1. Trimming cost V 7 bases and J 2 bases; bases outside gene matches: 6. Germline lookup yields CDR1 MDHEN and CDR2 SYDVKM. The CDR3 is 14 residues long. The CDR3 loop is CASMGQGGTYEQYF. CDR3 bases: TGTGCCAGCATGGGACAGGGCGGCACCTACGAGCAGTACTTC.

DNA of the CDR3: TGTGCCAGCAGAGAAGGGACGGCGGGGGTGAGGCAGTACTTC. This translates into CASREGTAGVRQYF. V gene TRBV7-9 combines with J gene TRBJ2-7, with 7 bases matching TRBD2. With V trimmed by 6 bases and J by 9 bases, 14 bases remained unmatched. The CDR3 extends over 14 amino acids. Germline CDR1 SEHNR, CDR2 FQNEAQ (reference sequence).

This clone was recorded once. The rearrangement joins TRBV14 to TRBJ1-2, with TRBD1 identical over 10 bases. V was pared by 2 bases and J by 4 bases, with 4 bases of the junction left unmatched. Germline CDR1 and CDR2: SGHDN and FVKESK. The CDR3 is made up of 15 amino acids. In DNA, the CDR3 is TGTGCCAGCAGCCAAAGGACAGGGGGATCCTATGGCTACACCTTC. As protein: CASSQRTGGSYGYTF.

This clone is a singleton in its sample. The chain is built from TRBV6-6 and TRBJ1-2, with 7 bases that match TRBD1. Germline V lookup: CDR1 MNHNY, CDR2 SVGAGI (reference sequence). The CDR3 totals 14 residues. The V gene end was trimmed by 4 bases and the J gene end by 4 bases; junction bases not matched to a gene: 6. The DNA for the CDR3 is TGTGCCAGCAGTTTGGCAGGGGGTAGCTATGGCTACACCTTC. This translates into CASSLAGGSYGYTF.

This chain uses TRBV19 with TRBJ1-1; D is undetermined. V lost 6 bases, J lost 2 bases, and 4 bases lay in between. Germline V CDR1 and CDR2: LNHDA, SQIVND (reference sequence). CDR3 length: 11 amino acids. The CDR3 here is CASRTNTEAFF. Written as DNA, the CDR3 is TGTGCCAGTAGGACAAACACTGAAGCTTTCTTT.

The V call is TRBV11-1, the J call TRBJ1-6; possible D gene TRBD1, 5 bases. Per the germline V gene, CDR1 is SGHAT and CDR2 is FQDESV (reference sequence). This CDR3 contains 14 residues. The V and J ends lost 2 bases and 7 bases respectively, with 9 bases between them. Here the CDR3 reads CASSLIQGNSPLHF. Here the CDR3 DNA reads TGTGCCAGCAGCTTAATTCAGGGAAATTCACCCCTCCACTTT. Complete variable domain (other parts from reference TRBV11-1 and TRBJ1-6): EAEVAQSPRYKITEKSQAVAFWCDPISGHATLYWYRQILGQGPELLVQFQDESVVDDSQLPKDRFSAERLKGVDSTLKIQPAELGDSAMYLCASSLIQGNSPLHFGNGTRLTVT.

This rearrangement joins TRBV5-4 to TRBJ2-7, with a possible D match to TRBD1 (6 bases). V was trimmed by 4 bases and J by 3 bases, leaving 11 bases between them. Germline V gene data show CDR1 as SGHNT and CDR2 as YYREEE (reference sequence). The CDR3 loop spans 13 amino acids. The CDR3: CASSGQDSYEQYF. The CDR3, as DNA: TGTGCCAGCAGCGGCCAGGACAGCTACGAGCAGTACTTC.

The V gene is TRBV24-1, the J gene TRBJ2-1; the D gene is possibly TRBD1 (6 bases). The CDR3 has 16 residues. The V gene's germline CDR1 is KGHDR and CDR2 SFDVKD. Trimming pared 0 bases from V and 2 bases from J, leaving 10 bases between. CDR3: CATSDLSGAPYNEQFF. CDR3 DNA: TGTGCCACCAGTGATTTGTCAGGGGCCCCCTACAATGAGCAGTTCTTC.

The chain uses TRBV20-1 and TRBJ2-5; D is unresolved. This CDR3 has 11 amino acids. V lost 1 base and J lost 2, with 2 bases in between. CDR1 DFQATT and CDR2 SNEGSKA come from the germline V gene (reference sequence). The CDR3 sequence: CSARAQETQYF. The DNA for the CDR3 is TGCAGTGCTAGAGCGCAAGAGACCCAGTACTTC.

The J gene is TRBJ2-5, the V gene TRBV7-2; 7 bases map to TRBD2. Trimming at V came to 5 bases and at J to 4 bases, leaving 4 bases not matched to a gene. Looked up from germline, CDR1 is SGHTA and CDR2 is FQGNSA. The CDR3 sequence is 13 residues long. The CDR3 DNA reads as TGTGCCAGCAGCGGGAGGGCCGGAGAGACCCAGTACTTC. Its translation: CASSGRAGETQYF.

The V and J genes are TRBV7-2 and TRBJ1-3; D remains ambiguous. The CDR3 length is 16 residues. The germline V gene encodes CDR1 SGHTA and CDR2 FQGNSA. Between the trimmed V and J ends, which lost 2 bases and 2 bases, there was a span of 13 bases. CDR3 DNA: TGTGCCAGCAGCTTACTACACGCCCTAGCTGGAAACACCATATATTTT. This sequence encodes CASSLLHALAGNTIYF. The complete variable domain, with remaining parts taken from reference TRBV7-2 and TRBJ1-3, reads GAGVSQSPSNKVTEKGKDVELRCDPISGHTALYWYRQSLGQGLEFLIYFQGNSAPDKSGLPSDRFSAERTGGSVSTLTIQRTQQEDSAVYLCASSLLHALAGNTIYFGEGSWLTVV.

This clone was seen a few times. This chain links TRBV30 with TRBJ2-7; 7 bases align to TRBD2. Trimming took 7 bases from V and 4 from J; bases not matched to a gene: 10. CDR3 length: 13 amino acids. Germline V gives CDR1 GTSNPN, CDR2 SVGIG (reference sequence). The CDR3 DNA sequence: TGTGCCTATGACCGGGACGGGAGGTACGAGCAGTACTTC. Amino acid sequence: CAYDRDGRYEQYF.

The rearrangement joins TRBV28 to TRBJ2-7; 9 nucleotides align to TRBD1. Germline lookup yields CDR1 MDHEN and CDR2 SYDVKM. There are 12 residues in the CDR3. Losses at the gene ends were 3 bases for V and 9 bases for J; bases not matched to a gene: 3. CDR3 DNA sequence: TGTGCCAGCAGTTTGACAGGGGGAGGGCAGTACTTC. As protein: CASSLTGGGQYF.

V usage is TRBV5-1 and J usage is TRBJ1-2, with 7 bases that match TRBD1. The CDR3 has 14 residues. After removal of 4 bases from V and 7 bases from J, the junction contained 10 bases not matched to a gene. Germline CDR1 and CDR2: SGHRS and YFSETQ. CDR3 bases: TGCGCCAGCAGCAAGGGCCAGGGGGACCTTGGCTACACCTTC. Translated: CASSKGQGDLGYTF.

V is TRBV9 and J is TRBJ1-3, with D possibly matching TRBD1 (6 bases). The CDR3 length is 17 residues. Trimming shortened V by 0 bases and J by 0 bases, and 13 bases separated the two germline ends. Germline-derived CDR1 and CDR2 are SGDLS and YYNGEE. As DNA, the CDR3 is TGTGCCAGCAGCGTAGAGACAGGAACCCACTCTGGAAACACCATATATTTT. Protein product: CASSVETGTHSGNTIYF.

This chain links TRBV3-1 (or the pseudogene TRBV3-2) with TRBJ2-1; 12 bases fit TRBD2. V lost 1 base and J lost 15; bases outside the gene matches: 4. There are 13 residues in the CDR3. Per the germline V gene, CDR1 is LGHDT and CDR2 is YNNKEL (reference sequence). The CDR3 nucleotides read TGTGCCAGCAGCCAAGTCCTAGCGGGGGGGCTGTTCTTC. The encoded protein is CASSQVLAGGLFF.

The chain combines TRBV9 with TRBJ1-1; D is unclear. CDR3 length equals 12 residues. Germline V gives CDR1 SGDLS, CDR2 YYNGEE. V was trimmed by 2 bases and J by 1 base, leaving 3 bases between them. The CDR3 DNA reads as TGTGCCAGCAGCGTTCGGAACACTGAAGCTTTCTTT. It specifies CASSVRNTEAFF.

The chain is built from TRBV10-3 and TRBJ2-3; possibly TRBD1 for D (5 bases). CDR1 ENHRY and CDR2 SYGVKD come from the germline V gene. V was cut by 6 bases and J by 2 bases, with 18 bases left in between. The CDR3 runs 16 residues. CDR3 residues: CAIRALGREVTDTQYF. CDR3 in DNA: TGTGCCATCAGGGCCCTCGGCAGGGAAGTCACAGATACGCAGTATTTT.

In nucleotides, the CDR3 is TGTGCCAGCAGCCGCCTGGGACAAGGGAATACGCAGTATTTT. This translates into CASSRLGQGNTQYF. The chain is built from TRBV3-1 (or the pseudogene TRBV3-2) and TRBJ2-3, with a tentative D call TRBD1 (6 bases). V gave up 4 bases and J gave up 7 bases, with 15 bases separating them. Looked up from germline, CDR1 is LGHDT and CDR2 is YNNKEL (reference sequence). CDR3 length: 14 residues.